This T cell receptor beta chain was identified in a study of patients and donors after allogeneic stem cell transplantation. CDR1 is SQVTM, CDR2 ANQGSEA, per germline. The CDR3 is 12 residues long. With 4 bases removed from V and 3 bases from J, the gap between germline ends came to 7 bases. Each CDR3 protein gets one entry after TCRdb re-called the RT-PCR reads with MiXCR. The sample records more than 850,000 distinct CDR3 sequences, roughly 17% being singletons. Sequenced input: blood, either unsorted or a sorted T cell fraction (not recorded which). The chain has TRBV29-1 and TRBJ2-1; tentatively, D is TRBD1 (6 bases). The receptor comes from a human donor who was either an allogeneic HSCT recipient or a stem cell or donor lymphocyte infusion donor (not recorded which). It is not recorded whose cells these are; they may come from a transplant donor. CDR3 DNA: TGCAGCGTTGGGACAGACTACAATGAGCAGTTCTTC. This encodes CSVGTDYNEQFF.